The 19 T cell receptor beta chains below come from one sample, sequenced in a study of vaccination effects on CD4 cells after COVID-19. The data were produced by immunoSEQ multiplex PCR, yet TCRdb's version contains in-frame clones alone and is incomplete. This table has tens of thousands of clones, 74% appearing once. Their antigens are not known. Before any sequencing was done, the ViraFEST assay used viral peptide pools to expand antigen-specific CD4+ T cells. Once cultured for 10 days, the cells underwent separation to obtain CD4+ T cells. Either the BNT162b2 or mRNA-1273 vaccine was given to participants in two doses. The sample consisted of CD4+ T cells from PBMCs cultured with HCoV-229E spike peptides, taken after COVID-19 vaccination. The receptors were sampled from a human donor who received a COVID-19 vaccine.

The chain recombines TRBV19 with TRBJ2-7, with TRBD1 matching 10 bases. CDR3 length: 21 amino acids. Trimming took 3 bases from V and 2 from J; bases not matched to a gene: 22. CDR1 and CDR2 from the germline V gene are LNHDA and SQIVND (reference sequence). This CDR3 reads CASSIRGTGQGTPGPAYEQYV. The CDR3 nucleotides read TGTGCCAGTAGTATCCGGGGCACGGGACAGGGGACTCCCGGACCTGCCTACGAGCAGTACGTC.

In nucleotides, the CDR3 is TGCGCCAGCAGCTTGGGGGCCAGGGGCAATTCACCCCTCCACTTT. Amino acid sequence: CASSLGARGNSPLHF. The V gene is TRBV5-1, the J gene TRBJ1-6; tentatively, D is TRBD1 (6 bases). The CDR3 contains 15 residues. V lost 0 bases, J lost 7 bases, and 11 bases lay in between. CDR1 SGHRS and CDR2 YFSETQ come from the germline V gene.

V and J are TRBV7-9 and TRBJ1-1, with D possibly being TRBD1 (5 bases). V shed 4 bases and J shed 2 bases, with 8 bases lying between them. The CDR3 length is 13 residues. Germline-derived CDR1 and CDR2 are SEHNR and FQNEAQ (reference sequence). The CDR3 is CASSYDRNTEAFF. CDR3 bases: TGTGCCAGCAGCTATGACAGAAACACTGAAGCTTTCTTT.

The J gene is TRBJ1-1, the V gene TRBV4-3, with D unresolved. This CDR3 spans 13 amino acids. V lost 0 bases to trimming and J lost 6 bases, with 8 bases between them. Germline loops: CDR1 LGHNA, CDR2 YSLEER. The CDR3 region is CASSQEIGAEAFF. The CDR3 DNA reads TGCGCCAGCAGCCAAGAAATCGGGGCTGAAGCTTTCTTT.

In this sample, this clone turned up a few times. J is TRBJ2-1 and V is TRBV5-1; either TRBD1 or TRBD2 may fit D (5 bases each). CDR3 length: 16 amino acids. The germline V gene encodes CDR1 SGHRS and CDR2 YFSETQ. Deletions cut 4 bases from V and 0 bases from J, with 14 bases between. DNA for the CDR3: TGCGCCAGCAGCCCGTCCCGGGGACCCTCCTACAATGAGCAGTTCTTC. Translation gives CASSPSRGPSYNEQFF. The whole variable domain, filled in from reference TRBV5-1 and TRBJ2-1, reads KAGVTQTPRYLIKTRGQQVTLSCSPISGHRSVSWYQQTPGQGLQFLFEYFSETQRNKGNFPGRFSGRQFSNSRSEMNVSTLELGDSALYLCASSPSRGPSYNEQFFGPGTRLTVL.

This clone was seen only once. V and J are TRBV27 and TRBJ1-5; possibly TRBD1 for D (5 bases). The CDR3 totals 16 residues. V lost 5 bases and J 3 bases, leaving 17 bases between the germline ends. Germline values: CDR1 MNHEY, CDR2 SMNVEV (reference sequence). The CDR3 region is CASSPRDGLLNQPQHF. In DNA, the CDR3 is TGTGCCAGCAGTCCCCGGGACGGCTTACTCAATCAGCCCCAGCATTTT.

The chain links TRBV10-2 to TRBJ2-1; TRBD2 matches 10 bases. The CDR3 extends over 16 amino acids. V lost 5 bases and J lost 8; bases outside the gene matches: 12. Germline CDR1 is WSHSY and CDR2 is SAAADI. The chain's CDR3 is CASSLIPSGGAHEQFF. The CDR3 DNA reads TGCGCCAGCAGTTTAATCCCGAGCGGGGGGGCCCATGAGCAGTTCTTC.

This chain uses TRBV10-1 with TRBJ2-2, with D possibly called TRBD1 or TRBD2 (5 bases each). V was cut by 3 bases and J by 0 bases, with 11 bases left in between. Germline V CDR1 and CDR2: WNHNN, SYGVQD (reference sequence). The CDR3 covers 16 residues. The chain's CDR3 is CASSDAGAANTGELFF. The CDR3 DNA is TGCGCCAGCAGTGATGCCGGGGCAGCGAACACCGGGGAGCTGTTTTTT.

There are a few counts of this clone. This chain connects TRBV18 to TRBJ1-6; 12 nucleotides match TRBD1. The CDR3 length is 21 residues. Germline CDR1 is KGHSH and CDR2 is LQKENI. V shed 3 bases, J shed 1 base, and the junction held 13 bases outside the gene matches. The CDR3 loop is CASSPLHGTGGAGSYNSPLHF. CDR3 nucleotides: TGTGCCAGCTCACCGCTACACGGGACAGGGGGCGCGGGGTCCTATAATTCACCCCTCCACTTT.

This chain links TRBV7-2 with TRBJ1-5; D not resolved. V was cut by 2 bases and J by 0 bases, with 5 bases left in between. Germline V gives CDR1 SGHTA, CDR2 FQGNSA. The CDR3 covers 14 residues. CDR3 nucleotide sequence: TGTGCCAGCAGCTTAAGTAGTAGCAATCAGCCCCAGCATTTT. Protein sequence: CASSLSSSNQPQHF.

The gene calls are TRBV10-3 and TRBJ1-2; D remains unclear. This CDR3 has 15 amino acids. The V gene lost 6 bases and the J gene lost 4 bases, with 18 bases spanning the gap. Germline CDR1 is ENHRY and CDR2 is SYGVKD. The CDR3 DNA follows: TGTGCCATCAGACGTACTACGGGAGCGGTCTATGGCTACACCTTC. It encodes CAIRRTTGAVYGYTF.

J is TRBJ2-1 and V is TRBV4-2; 13 bases fit TRBD2. The V gene's germline CDR1 is LGHNA and CDR2 YNFKEQ. This CDR3 comprises 17 residues. The V segment lost 4 bases and the J segment 7 bases; nucleotides outside the gene matches: 10. The CDR3 DNA reads as TGTGCCAGCAGCCGCCTTGAGACTAGCGGGGGGAAAAATGAGCAGTTCTTC. As protein: CASSRLETSGGKNEQFF.

The gene calls are TRBV24-1 and TRBJ2-2; D might be TRBD1 or TRBD2, each matching 5 bases. Trimming removed 2 bases at V and 8 bases at J, with 5 bases between. Germline CDR1 is KGHDR and CDR2 is SFDVKD. This CDR3 comprises 12 residues. CDR3 coding DNA: TGTGCCACCAGTGATTGGGGGGGGGAGCTGTTTTTT. It codes for CATSDWGGELFF.

In this sample, this clone turned up a few times. This sequence joins TRBV7-2 and TRBJ1-2; D not resolved. The CDR3 is made up of 13 amino acids. Germline CDR1 and CDR2: SGHTA and FQGNSA. Trimming pared 1 base from V and 8 bases from J, leaving 11 bases between. CDR3 nucleotides: TGTGCCAGCAGCTTAGAAACACACCAGGGCTACACCTTC. This gives the protein CASSLETHQGYTF.

The genes are TRBV16 and TRBJ2-2, with 8 nucleotides matching TRBD1. The V segment lost 2 bases and the J segment 6 bases; nucleotides outside the gene matches: 2. The CDR3 spans 14 residues. Germline assignment: CDR1 KGHSY and CDR2 FQNENV. The CDR3 nucleotides are TGTGCCAGCAGCCAACGACAGGGGTCCGGGGAGCTGTTTTTT. Its protein product is CASSQRQGSGELFF.

This clone was seen a handful of times. The chain links TRBV19 to TRBJ2-1, with 12 positions matching TRBD1. The CDR3 has 16 residues. Germline assignment: CDR1 LNHDA and CDR2 SQIVND (reference sequence). The ends lost 6 bases at V and 9 bases at J; junction bases unmatched: 12. CDR3 sequence (DNA): TGTGCCAGTAGACCTCTCGGGACAGGGGGCGGAGGTGAGCAGTTCTTC. Encoded protein: CASRPLGTGGGGEQFF. The entire variable domain, with the rest obtained from reference TRBV19 and TRBJ2-1, is as follows: DGGITQSPKYLFRKEGQNVTLSCEQNLNHDAMYWYRQDPGQGLRLIYYSQIVNDFQKGDIAEGYSVSREKKESFPLTVTSAQKNPTAFYLCASRPLGTGGGGEQFFGPGTRLTVL.

The rearrangement joins TRBV19 to TRBJ2-2; no clear D. The CDR3 runs 21 residues. From germline, CDR1 is LNHDA and CDR2 SQIVND (reference sequence). V was cut by 6 bases and J by 2 bases, with 31 bases left in between. The DNA for the CDR3 is TGTGCCAGTAGATACCTCTCTACCAACGTGAGGCCGTTCGTTAACACCGGGGAGCTGTTTTTT. Translating it yields CASRYLSTNVRPFVNTGELFF.

The chain combines TRBV3-1 (or the pseudogene TRBV3-2) with TRBJ2-3; D might be TRBD2 (6 bases). The germline gives CDR1 LGHDT, CDR2 YNNKEL (reference sequence). Trimming left V 3 bases short and J 2 bases short, with 27 bases between. CDR3 length: 20 amino acids. CDR3 sequence: CASSQKGSTTASGFTDTQYF. The CDR3 region has the DNA TGTGCCAGCAGCCAGAAGGGGTCTACGACGGCAAGCGGGTTCACAGATACGCAGTATTTT.

V usage is TRBV7-2 and J usage is TRBJ2-4; D gene uncertain. The CDR3 extends over 14 amino acids. V lost 5 bases, J lost 0 bases, and 8 bases lay in between. CDR1 SGHTA and CDR2 FQGNSA come from the germline V gene. The CDR3 is CASSLGLAKNIQYF. CDR3 nucleotides: TGTGCCAGCAGCCTCGGGTTAGCCAAAAACATTCAGTACTTC. Supplemented by reference TRBV7-2 and TRBJ2-4, the full variable domain reads GAGVSQSPSNKVTEKGKDVELRCDPISGHTALYWYRQSLGQGLEFLIYFQGNSAPDKSGLPSDRFSAERTGGSVSTLTIQRTQQEDSAVYLCASSLGLAKNIQYFGAGTRLSVL.